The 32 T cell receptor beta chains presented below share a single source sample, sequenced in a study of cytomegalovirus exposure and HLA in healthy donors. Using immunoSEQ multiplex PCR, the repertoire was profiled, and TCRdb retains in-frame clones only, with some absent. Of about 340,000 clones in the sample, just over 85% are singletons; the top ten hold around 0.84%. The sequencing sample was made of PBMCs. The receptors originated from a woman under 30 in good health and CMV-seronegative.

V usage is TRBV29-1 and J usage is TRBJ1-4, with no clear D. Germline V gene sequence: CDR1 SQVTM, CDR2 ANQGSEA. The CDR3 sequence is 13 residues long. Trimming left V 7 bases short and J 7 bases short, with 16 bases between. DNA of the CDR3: TGCAGCGCACGGACCCCGGGAGGTGAAAAACTGTTTTTT. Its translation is CSARTPGGEKLFF.

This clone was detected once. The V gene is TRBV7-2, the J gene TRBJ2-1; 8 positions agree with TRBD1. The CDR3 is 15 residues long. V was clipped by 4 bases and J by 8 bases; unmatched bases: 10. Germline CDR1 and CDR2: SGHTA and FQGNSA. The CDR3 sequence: CASSSPDRVRHEQFF. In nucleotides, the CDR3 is TGTGCCAGCAGCTCCCCGGACAGGGTAAGGCATGAGCAGTTCTTC.

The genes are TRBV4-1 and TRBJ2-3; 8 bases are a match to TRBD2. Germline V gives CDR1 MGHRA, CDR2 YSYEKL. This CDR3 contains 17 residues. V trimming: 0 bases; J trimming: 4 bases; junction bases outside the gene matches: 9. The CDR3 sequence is CASSQDGTGLDADTQYF. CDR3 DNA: TGCGCCAGCAGCCAAGATGGCACGGGACTAGACGCAGATACGCAGTATTTT.

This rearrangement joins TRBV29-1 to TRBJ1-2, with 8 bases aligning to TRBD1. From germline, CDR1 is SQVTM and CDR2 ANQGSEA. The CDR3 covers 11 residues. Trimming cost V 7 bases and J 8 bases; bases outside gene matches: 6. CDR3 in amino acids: CSGGQGGGYTF. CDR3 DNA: TGCAGCGGTGGACAGGGAGGAGGCTACACCTTC. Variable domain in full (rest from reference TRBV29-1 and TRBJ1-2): SAVISQKPSRDICQRGTSLTIQCQVDSQVTMMFWYRQQPGQSLTLIATANQGSEATYESGFVIDKFPISRPNLTFSTLTVSNMSPEDSSIYLCSGGQGGGYTFGSGTRLTVV.

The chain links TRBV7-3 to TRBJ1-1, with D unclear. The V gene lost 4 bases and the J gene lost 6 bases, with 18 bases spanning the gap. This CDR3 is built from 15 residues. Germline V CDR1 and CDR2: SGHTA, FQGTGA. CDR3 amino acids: CASSSGLSSGSEAFF. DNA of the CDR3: TGTGCCAGCAGCTCCGGGCTTTCCAGCGGGTCTGAAGCTTTCTTT.

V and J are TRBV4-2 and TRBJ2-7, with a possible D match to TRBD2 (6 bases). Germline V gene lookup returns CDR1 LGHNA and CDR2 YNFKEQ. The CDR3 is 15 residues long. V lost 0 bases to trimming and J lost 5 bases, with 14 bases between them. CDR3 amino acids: CASSQDGGKMNEQYF. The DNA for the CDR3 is TGTGCCAGCAGCCAAGATGGCGGGAAAATGAACGAGCAGTACTTC.

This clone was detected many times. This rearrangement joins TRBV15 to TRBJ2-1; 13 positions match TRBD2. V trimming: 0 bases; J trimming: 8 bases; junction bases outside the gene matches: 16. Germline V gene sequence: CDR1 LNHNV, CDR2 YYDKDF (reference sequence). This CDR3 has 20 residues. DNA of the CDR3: TGTGCCACCAGCAGAGATCGACTAGCGGGAGGTCACCGTCCCACCGATGAGCAGTTCTTC. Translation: CATSRDRLAGGHRPTDEQFF.

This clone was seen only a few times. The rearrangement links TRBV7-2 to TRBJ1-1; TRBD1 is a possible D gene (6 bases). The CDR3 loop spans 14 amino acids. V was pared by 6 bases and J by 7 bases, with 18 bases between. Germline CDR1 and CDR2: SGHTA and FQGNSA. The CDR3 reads CASRWTPGHGEAFF. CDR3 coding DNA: TGTGCCAGCAGATGGACTCCGGGACACGGTGAAGCTTTCTTT.

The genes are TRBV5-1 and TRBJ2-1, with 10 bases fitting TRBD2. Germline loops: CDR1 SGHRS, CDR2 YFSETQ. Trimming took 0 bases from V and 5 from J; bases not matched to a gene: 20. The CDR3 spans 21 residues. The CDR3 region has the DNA TGCGCCAGCAGCTTGGTGCTAGCGGGAGCGGTCCAGAGGGGAAACGACAATGAGCAGTTCTTC. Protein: CASSLVLAGAVQRGNDNEQFF. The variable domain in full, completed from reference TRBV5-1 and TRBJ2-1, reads KAGVTQTPRYLIKTRGQQVTLSCSPISGHRSVSWYQQTPGQGLQFLFEYFSETQRNKGNFPGRFSGRQFSNSRSEMNVSTLELGDSALYLCASSLVLAGAVQRGNDNEQFFGPGTRLTVL.

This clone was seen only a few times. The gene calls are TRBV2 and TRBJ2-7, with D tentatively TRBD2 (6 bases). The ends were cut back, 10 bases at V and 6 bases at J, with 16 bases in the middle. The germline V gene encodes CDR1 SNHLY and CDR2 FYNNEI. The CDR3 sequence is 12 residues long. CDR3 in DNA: TGTGCCACCTTTCCCGGGAGCGGCGAGCAGTACTTC. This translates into CATFPGSGEQYF.

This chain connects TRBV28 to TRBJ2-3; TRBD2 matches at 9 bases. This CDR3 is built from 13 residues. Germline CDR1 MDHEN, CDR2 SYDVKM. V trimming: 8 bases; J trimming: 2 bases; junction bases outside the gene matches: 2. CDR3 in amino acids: CASGGRVTDTQYF. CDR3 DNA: TGTGCCAGCGGCGGGAGGGTCACAGATACGCAGTATTTT.

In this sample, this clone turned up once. Here the CDR3 reads CASKEPLYREKVGEGYTF. The DNA for the CDR3 is TGTGCCAGCAAGGAGCCGTTGTACCGGGAAAAGGTAGGAGAGGGCTACACCTTC. The chain has TRBV6-4 and TRBJ1-2; D is unclear. Germline lookup yields CDR1 MRHNA and CDR2 SNTAGT. CDR3 size: 18 residues. Trimming shortened V by 7 bases and J by 8 bases, and 32 bases separated the two germline ends.

CDR3 amino acids: CAWSSGERPHEQYF. The CDR3 region has the DNA TGTGCCTGGAGTTCGGGGGAACGCCCCCACGAGCAGTACTTC. The chain carries TRBV30 and TRBJ2-7; D is possibly TRBD2 (6 bases). V was clipped by 2 bases and J by 5 bases, with 16 bases between them. CDR1 and CDR2 from the germline V gene are GTSNPN and SVGIG (reference sequence). The CDR3 loop spans 14 amino acids.

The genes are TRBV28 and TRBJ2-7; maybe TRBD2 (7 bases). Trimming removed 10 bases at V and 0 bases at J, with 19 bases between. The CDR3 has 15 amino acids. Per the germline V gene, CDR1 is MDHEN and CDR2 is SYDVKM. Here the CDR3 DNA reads TGTGCCACCCTGTCGGGGGGCGGGATCTCCTACGAGCAGTACTTC. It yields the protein CATLSGGGISYEQYF.

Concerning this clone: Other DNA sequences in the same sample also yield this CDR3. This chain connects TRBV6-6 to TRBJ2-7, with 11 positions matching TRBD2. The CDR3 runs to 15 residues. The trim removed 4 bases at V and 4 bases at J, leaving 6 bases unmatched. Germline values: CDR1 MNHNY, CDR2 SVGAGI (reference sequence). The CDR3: CASSSPGTSGYEQYF. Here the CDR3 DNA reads TGTGCCAGCAGTTCCCCCGGGACTAGCGGTTACGAGCAGTACTTC.

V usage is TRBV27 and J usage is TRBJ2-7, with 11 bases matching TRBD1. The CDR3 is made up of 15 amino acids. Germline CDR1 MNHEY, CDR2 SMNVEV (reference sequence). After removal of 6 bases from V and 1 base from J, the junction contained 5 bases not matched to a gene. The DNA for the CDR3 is TGTGCCAGCAGGGACGGACAGGGGGCTTCCTACGAGCAGTACTTC. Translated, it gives CASRDGQGASYEQYF.

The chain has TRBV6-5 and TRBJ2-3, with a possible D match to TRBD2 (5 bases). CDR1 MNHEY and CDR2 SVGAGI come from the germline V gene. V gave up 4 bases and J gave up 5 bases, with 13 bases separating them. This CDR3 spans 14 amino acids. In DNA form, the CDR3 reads TGTGCCAGCAGTTCGGACTCGGCCGTAGATACGCAGTATTTT. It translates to CASSSDSAVDTQYF.

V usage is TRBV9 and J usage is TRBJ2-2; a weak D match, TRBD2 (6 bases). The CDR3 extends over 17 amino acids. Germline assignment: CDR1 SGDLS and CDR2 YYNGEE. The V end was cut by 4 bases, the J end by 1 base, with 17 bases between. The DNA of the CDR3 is TGTGCCAGCAGCTCCCTCAGACTGGGAGGGAACACCGGGGAGCTGTTTTTT. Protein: CASSSLRLGGNTGELFF. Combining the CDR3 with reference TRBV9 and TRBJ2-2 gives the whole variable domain DSGVTQTPKHLITATGQRVTLRCSPRSGDLSVYWYQQSLDQGLQFLIQYYNGEERAKGNILERFSAQQFPDLHSELNLSSLELGDSALYFCASSSLRLGGNTGELFFGEGSRLTVL.

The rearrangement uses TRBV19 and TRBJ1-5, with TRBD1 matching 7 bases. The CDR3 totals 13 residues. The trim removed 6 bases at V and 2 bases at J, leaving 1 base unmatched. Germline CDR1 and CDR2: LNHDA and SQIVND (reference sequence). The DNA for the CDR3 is TGTGCCAGTAGCCAGGGGGGCAATCAGCCCCAGCATTTT. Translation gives CASSQGGNQPQHF.

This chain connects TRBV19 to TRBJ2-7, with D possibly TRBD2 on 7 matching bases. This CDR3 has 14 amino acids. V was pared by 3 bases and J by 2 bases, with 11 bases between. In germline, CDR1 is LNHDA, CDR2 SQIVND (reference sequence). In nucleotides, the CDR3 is TGTGCCAGTAGTATCGGGGGGCGGACCTACGAGCAGTACTTC. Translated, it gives CASSIGGRTYEQYF.

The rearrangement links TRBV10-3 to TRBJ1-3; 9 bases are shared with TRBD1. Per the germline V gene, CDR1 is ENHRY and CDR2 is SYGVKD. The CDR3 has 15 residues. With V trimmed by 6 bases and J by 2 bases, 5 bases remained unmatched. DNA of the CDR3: TGTGCCATCAGGAGGGACAGGGAGCCTGGAAACACCATATATTTT. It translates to CAIRRDREPGNTIYF.

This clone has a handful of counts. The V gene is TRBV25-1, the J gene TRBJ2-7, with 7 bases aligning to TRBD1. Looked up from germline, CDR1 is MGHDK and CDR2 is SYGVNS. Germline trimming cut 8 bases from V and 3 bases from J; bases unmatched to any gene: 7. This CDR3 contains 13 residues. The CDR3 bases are TGTGCCAGCGCACCGGGACAGAACTACGAGCAGTACTTC. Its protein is CASAPGQNYEQYF.

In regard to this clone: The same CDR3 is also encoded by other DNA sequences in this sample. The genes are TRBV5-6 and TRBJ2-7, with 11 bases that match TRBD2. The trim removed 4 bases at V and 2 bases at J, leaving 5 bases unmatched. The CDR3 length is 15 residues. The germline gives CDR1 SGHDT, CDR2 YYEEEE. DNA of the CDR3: TGTGCCAGCAGCAGATTAGCGGGAGGGACCTACGAGCAGTACTTC. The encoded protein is CASSRLAGGTYEQYF.

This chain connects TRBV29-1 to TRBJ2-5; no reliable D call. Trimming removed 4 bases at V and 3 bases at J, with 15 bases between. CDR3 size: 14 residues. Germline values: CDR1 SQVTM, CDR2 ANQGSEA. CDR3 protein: CSVGRLVAKETQYF. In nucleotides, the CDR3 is TGCAGCGTTGGCCGGTTGGTTGCAAAAGAGACCCAGTACTTC.

The CDR3 spells CASSRQSALSGANVLTF. For the CDR3, the DNA is TGTGCCAGCAGTCGACAGTCCGCCCTCTCTGGGGCCAACGTCCTGACTTTC. This chain uses TRBV9 with TRBJ2-6; perhaps TRBD1 as D (5 bases). The V gene lost 5 bases and the J gene lost 0 bases, with 15 bases spanning the gap. Germline CDR1 is SGDLS and CDR2 is YYNGEE. The CDR3 runs 17 residues.

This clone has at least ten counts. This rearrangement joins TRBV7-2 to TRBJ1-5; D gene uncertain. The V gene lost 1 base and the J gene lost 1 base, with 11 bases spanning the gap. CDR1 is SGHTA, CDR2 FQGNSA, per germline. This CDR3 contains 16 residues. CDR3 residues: CASSLVEKISNQPQHF. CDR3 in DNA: TGTGCCAGCAGCTTAGTGGAGAAAATAAGCAATCAGCCCCAGCATTTT.

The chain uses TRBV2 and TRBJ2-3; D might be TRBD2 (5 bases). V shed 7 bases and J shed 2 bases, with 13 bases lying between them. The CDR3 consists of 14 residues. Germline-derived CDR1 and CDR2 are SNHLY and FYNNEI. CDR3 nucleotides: TGTGCCAGCACGGGGAGCCTCCCCACAGATACGCAGTATTTT. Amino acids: CASTGSLPTDTQYF.

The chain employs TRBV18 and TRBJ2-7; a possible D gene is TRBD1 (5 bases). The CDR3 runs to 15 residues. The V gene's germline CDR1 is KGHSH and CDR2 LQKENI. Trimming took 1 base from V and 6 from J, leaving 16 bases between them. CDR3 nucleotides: TGTGCCAGCTCACCACAGCAGGGCGAGATGAGCGAGCAGTACTTC. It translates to CASSPQQGEMSEQYF.

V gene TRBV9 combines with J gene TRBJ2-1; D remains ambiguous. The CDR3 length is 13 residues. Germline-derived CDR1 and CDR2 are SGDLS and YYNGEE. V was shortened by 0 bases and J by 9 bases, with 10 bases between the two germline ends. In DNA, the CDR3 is TGTGCCAGCAGCGTAGGCGCATCGGGTGAGCAGTTCTTC. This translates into CASSVGASGEQFF. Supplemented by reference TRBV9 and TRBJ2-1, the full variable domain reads DSGVTQTPKHLITATGQRVTLRCSPRSGDLSVYWYQQSLDQGLQFLIQYYNGEERAKGNILERFSAQQFPDLHSELNLSSLELGDSALYFCASSVGASGEQFFGPGTRLTVL.

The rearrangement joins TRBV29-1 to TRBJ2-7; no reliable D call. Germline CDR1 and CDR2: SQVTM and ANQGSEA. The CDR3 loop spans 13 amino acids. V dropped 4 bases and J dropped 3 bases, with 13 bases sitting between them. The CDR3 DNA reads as TGCAGCGTTGCTTCGAGGCGGAGCTACGAGCAGTACTTC. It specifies CSVASRRSYEQYF.

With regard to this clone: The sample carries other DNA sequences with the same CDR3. The CDR3 DNA follows: TGTGCCAGCAGTTACTCAGGGGCTGGTGGCTACACCTTC. Its translation is CASSYSGAGGYTF. The chain uses TRBV6-5 and TRBJ1-2, with a tentative D call TRBD1 (5 bases). Looked up from germline, CDR1 is MNHEY and CDR2 is SVGAGI. V lost 0 bases and J lost 7, with 9 bases in between. There are 13 residues in the CDR3.

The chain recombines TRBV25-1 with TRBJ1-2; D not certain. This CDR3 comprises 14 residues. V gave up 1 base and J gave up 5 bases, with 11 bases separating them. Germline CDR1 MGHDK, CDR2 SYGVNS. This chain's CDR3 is CASSESGYGYGYTF. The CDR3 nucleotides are TGTGCCAGCAGTGAATCGGGGTACGGGTATGGCTACACCTTC.